Listed below are T cell receptor beta chains from one sample, sequenced in a study of blood T cell repertoires in COVID-19. The repertoire was sequenced with immunoSEQ multiplex PCR; TCRdb's copy has only in-frame clones and lacks some. The table has some 160,000 clones, 83% seen once. The sequencing input was peripheral blood. The source is a woman older than 75 with acute or convalescent COVID-19. Both conserved end residues are part of each CDR3. Each record gives: J gene, CDR3 length, clone size, V gene, D gene, CDR3 DNA, CDR3 protein. D genes are given only for firm matches. Clone size is not always given. Where it is, it says once, few, many or a class for expanded clones.

TRBJ2-4,15,-,TRBV3-1/TRBV3-2,TRBD2,TGTGCCAGCAGCAGTGGGGCGGGAGTGGTGAACATTCAGTACTTC,CASSSGAGVVNIQYF
TRBJ1-1,18,-,TRBV7-8,TRBD1,TGTGCCAGCAGCTTAAGATTGAGAACAGGGGGGCTGTACACTGAAGCTTTCTTT,CASSLRLRTGGLYTEAFF
TRBJ2-1,17,-,TRBV7-9,-,TGTGCCAGCAGCTCCCCGGGGCGGGGCGCTTCCTACAATGAGCAGTTCTTC,CASSSPGRGASYNEQFF
TRBJ1-1,11,few,TRBV20-1,-,TGCAGTGCTATGGGCTACACTGAAGCTTTCTTT,CSAMGYTEAFF
TRBJ1-6,17,-,TRBV25-1,TRBD1,TGTGCCAGCAGTGCTAGGACAGGGGGCTCCTATAATTCACCCCTCCACTTT,CASSARTGGSYNSPLHF
TRBJ2-3,14,-,TRBV6-2/TRBV6-3,TRBD2,TGTGCCAGCAGTTCCGGGAGGGCGGCAGATACGCAGTATTTT,CASSSGRAADTQYF
TRBJ1-5,15,-,TRBV4-3,-,TGCGCCAGCAGCCAAGAAGGGGGTTTACGCCAGCCCCAGCATTTT,CASSQEGGLRQPQHF
TRBJ1-1,13,-,TRBV6-5,-,TGTGCCAGCACCGACTTAGGACAATTTGAAGCTTTCTTT,CASTDLGQFEAFF
TRBJ1-2,14,-,TRBV9,-,TGTGCCAGCAGCGTAACGACAGATAACTATGGCTACACCTTC,CASSVTTDNYGYTF
TRBJ1-5,13,-,TRBV4-3,-,TGCGCCAGCAGCCAAGATCTAACGGGGACCCAGCATTTT,CASSQDLTGTQHF
TRBJ2-5,12,-,TRBV5-6,TRBD2,TGTGCCAGCAGCTTGACGGGAGGTTCCCAGTACTTC,CASSLTGGSQYF
TRBJ2-7,13,few,TRBV21-1,-,TGTGCCAGCAGATCCACAAATTCCTACGAGCAGTACTTC,CASRSTNSYEQYF
TRBJ2-1,15,-,TRBV4-1,-,TGCGCCAGCAGCCATGGGACTGTCTCCTACAATGAGCAGTTCTTC,CASSHGTVSYNEQFF
TRBJ2-2,14,-,TRBV4-3,-,TGCGCCACCAGGCAGGCAGACACCACCGGGGAGCTGTTTTTT,CATRQADTTGELFF
TRBJ2-5,13,-,TRBV21-1,-,TGTGCCAGCAGCAAAGGACTGGCAGAGACCCAGTACTTC,CASSKGLAETQYF
TRBJ2-2,11,-,TRBV30,-,TGTGCCTGGAGGACTTCCGGGGAGCTGTTTTTT,CAWRTSGELFF
TRBJ2-2,15,few,TRBV5-4,TRBD1,TGTGCCAGCAGCCCCGGGACAGGGAACACCGGGGAGCTGTTTTTT,CASSPGTGNTGELFF
TRBJ2-2,14,-,TRBV10-3,TRBD1,TGTGCCATCAGTGGGACAGGCAACACCGGGGAGCTGTTTTTT,CAISGTGNTGELFF
TRBJ1-2,15,-,TRBV4-1,TRBD1,TGCGCCACCCCCCGGACCGGGACAGCTAACTATGGCTACACCTTC,CATPRTGTANYGYTF
TRBJ2-5,15,-,TRBV6-5,TRBD2,TGTGCCAGCAGTTACGGACTAGCGGGGGACGAGACCCAGTACTTC,CASSYGLAGDETQYF
TRBJ2-1,16,-,TRBV5-4,TRBD2,TGTGCCAGCAGCTTGGCGGGCGCTAGCGGGGAGGGCGAGCAGTTCTTC,CASSLAGASGEGEQFF
TRBJ1-3,15,-,TRBV5-5,-,TGTGCCAGCAGCCTGGGACTGAACTCTGGAAACACCATATATTTT,CASSLGLNSGNTIYF
TRBJ2-3,14,-,TRBV6-6,TRBD2,TGTGCCAGCAGCGTGGGGAGGGTAGCAGATACGCAGTATTTT,CASSVGRVADTQYF
TRBJ2-1,16,-,TRBV3-1/TRBV3-2,TRBD2,TGTGCCAGCAGCCAAGGCCCAGCGGGGGGGCCCGGTGAGCAGTTCTTC,CASSQGPAGGPGEQFF
TRBJ2-3,15,few,TRBV9,TRBD1,TGTGCCAGCAGCGCCAGACAGGGTGGGACAGATACGCAGTATTTT,CASSARQGGTDTQYF
TRBJ1-2,12,-,TRBV7-2,-,TGTGCCAGCAGCGGCAGGCACTATGGCTACACCTTC,CASSGRHYGYTF
TRBJ1-4,14,few,TRBV6-5,TRBD1,TGTGCCAGCTTGTACAGGGGGACTAATGAAAAACTGTTTTTT,CASLYRGTNEKLFF
TRBJ2-2,15,-,TRBV6-5,TRBD2,TGTGCCAGCAGTTACGGCGGGGGGGCGTCCGGGGAGCTGTTTTTT,CASSYGGGASGELFF
TRBJ2-1,14,once,TRBV2,-,TGTGCCAGCAGTGAAAGGACAGCTTACAATGAGCAGTTCTTC,CASSERTAYNEQFF
TRBJ2-2,15,-,TRBV19,TRBD2,TGTGCCAGTACCCGGAGGGAGGGGCCAGCCGGGGAGCTGTTTTTT,CASTRREGPAGELFF
TRBJ2-5,15,few,TRBV19,TRBD1,TGTGCCAGTAGTGTAGGGACAGGGTGGGGAGAGACCCAGTACTTC,CASSVGTGWGETQYF
TRBJ1-6,12,-,TRBV21-1,-,TGTGCCAGCAGCAAAGGGTCTATAACCCTCCACTTT,CASSKGSITLHF
TRBJ1-2,12,-,TRBV3-1/TRBV3-2,-,TGTGCCAGCAGCCAAGACGGGGAGGGCTACACCTTC,CASSQDGEGYTF
TRBJ2-7,14,-,TRBV5-4,TRBD1,TGTGCCAGCAGCGTCCAGGGGGAACTCTACGAGCAGTACTTC,CASSVQGELYEQYF
TRBJ2-3,15,once,TRBV6-5,TRBD1,TGTGCCAGCAGTCTGGAGACAGGGACCACAGATACGCAGTATTTT,CASSLETGTTDTQYF
TRBJ1-6,13,-,TRBV25-1,-,TGTGCCAGCAGTGACAGGGGATGGGCACCCCTCCACTTT,CASSDRGWAPLHF
TRBJ1-6,15,-,TRBV6-6,TRBD1,TGTGCCTTATCCATGCGGGACAGGATTAATTCACCCCTCCACTTT,CALSMRDRINSPLHF
TRBJ2-7,17,-,TRBV4-1,TRBD1,TGCGCCAGCAGCCGGAGCCCAACTACAGGGGGCAACAACGAGCAGTACTTC,CASSRSPTTGGNNEQYF
TRBJ2-7,14,-,TRBV7-8,-,TGTGCCAGCAGCTTACAACAGGCGGTGATCGAGCAGTACTTC,CASSLQQAVIEQYF
TRBJ2-7,15,-,TRBV7-2,-,TGTGCCAGCAGCTTAATGGGATGGGGACTTCAGGAGCAGTACTTC,CASSLMGWGLQEQYF
TRBJ1-4,13,-,TRBV7-8,-,TGTGCCAGCAGCTTCGACAGTAATGAAAAACTGTTTTTT,CASSFDSNEKLFF
TRBJ2-5,13,-,TRBV11-2,-,TGTGCCAGCAGCTTCGGGGTTCAGGAGACCCAGTACTTC,CASSFGVQETQYF
TRBJ1-3,14,-,TRBV19,-,TGTGCCAGTTCGACGGGGTTCTCTGGAAACACCATATATTTT,CASSTGFSGNTIYF
TRBJ1-2,18,-,TRBV12-5,-,TGTGCTAGTGGTTTGGTACTTGGTACAGGGACCACCCGGTATGGCTACACCTTC,CASGLVLGTGTTRYGYTF
TRBJ1-5,15,-,TRBV16,-,TGTGCCAGCAGCCAATCGAACAGGGTAGGGCAGCCCCAGCATTTT,CASSQSNRVGQPQHF
TRBJ1-1,14,-,TRBV19,-,TGTGCCAGTAGTGGGGAGATGTTGTTTGAGAAAGCTTTCTTT,CASSGEMLFEKAFF
TRBJ2-5,14,once,TRBV5-1,-,TGCGCCAGCAGCTCGAGGACAGCTCAAGAGACCCAGTACTTC,CASSSRTAQETQYF
TRBJ2-2,14,-,TRBV5-1,-,TGCGCCAGCAATGTCAGGATCGGCACCGGGGAGCTGTTTTTT,CASNVRIGTGELFF
TRBJ2-7,10,-,TRBV11-2,TRBD2,TGTGCCAGCAGCGGCCGGGAGGTGCACTTC,CASSGREVHF
TRBJ1-5,15,-,TRBV10-2,TRBD1,TGCGCCAGCAGTGAGGCAGGGGGCAGCTATCAGCCCCAGCATTTT,CASSEAGGSYQPQHF
TRBJ1-1,13,-,TRBV3-1/TRBV3-2,-,TGTGCCAGCAGCATACAGGGTTCCACTGAAGCTTTCTTT,CASSIQGSTEAFF
TRBJ2-7,12,-,TRBV12-3/TRBV12-4,-,TGTGCCAGCAGTTTCGGGTCGACTCAGCAGTACTTC,CASSFGSTQQYF
TRBJ2-1,13,-,TRBV7-2,-,TGTGCCAGCAGCTTCGGGCGGGACAATGAGCAGTTCTTC,CASSFGRDNEQFF
TRBJ2-1,12,-,TRBV12-3/TRBV12-4,-,TGTGCCAGCAGTCACTTGGACAATGAGCAGTTCTTC,CASSHLDNEQFF
TRBJ2-3,17,-,TRBV15,TRBD1,TGTGCCACCAGCAGAGGACAGGGGGTAGAGCCCACAGATACGCAGTATTTT,CATSRGQGVEPTDTQYF
TRBJ1-1,13,once,TRBV19,TRBD1,TGTGCCACTTCCGGACAGGTGAACACTGAAGCTTTCTTT,CATSGQVNTEAFF
TRBJ2-2,15,few,TRBV7-3,-,TGTGCCAGCAGCTCGTCAACCGCTAGTAGTGGGGAGCTGTTTTTT,CASSSSTASSGELFF
TRBJ1-1,14,few,TRBV19,-,TGTGCCAGTAGCATACAGGGTTTGGACACTGAAGCTTTCTTT,CASSIQGLDTEAFF
TRBJ2-3,14,-,TRBV7-2,TRBD2,TGTGCCAGCAGCCAGGGACTAGCGGTGGGTACGCAGTATTTT,CASSQGLAVGTQYF